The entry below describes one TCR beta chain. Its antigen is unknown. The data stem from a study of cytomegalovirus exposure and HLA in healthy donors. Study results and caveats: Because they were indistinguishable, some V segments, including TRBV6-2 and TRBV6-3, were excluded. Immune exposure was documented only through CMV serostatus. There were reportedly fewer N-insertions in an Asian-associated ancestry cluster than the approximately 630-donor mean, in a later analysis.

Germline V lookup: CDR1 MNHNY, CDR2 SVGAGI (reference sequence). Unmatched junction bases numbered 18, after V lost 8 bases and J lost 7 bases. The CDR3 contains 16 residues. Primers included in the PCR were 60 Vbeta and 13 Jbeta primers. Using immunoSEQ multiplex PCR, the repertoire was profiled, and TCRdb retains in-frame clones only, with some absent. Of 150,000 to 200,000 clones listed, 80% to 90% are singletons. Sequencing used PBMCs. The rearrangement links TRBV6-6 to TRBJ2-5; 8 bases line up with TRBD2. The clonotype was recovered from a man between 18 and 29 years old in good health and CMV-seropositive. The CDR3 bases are TGTGCCAGCCGGCGGGCGGGGGGACCAGGGGTGGGGACCCAGTACTTC. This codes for CASRRAGGPGVGTQYF.